The TCR beta chain under discussion was sequenced for a study of regulatory T cells in long-lasting Graves disease. This CDR3 is built from 18 residues. Study-level points and caveats: Persistent disease exhibited a predilection for TRBV28, TRBJ1-2 and TRBJ2-5. Study was limited to peripheral blood, excluding thyroid tissue. Persistent patients shared more public clonotypes (approximately 2,900) than new patients (under 1,000).

Library construction for TCR beta used iRepertoire HTBI primers and Arm-PCR of CDR3 regions. TCRdb processed the multiplex PCR reads anew with MiXCR; each CDR3 protein has one entry. The table has around 400,000 distinct CDR3 sequences, 23% seen once; the top ten hold 26%. Documented time point: persistent/refractory GD, antithyroid drugs over 5 years with positive TRAb. Extracted RNA from PBMCs served as the source of the TCR library. On this clonotype itself: Its antigen is currently unknown.

Material: peripheral blood mononuclear cells (PBMCs), obtained when the disease was refractory, from a patient treated with antithyroid drugs. This receptor was taken from a female donor with Graves disease. This rearrangement joins TRBV3-2 to TRBJ2-7; the table calls TRBD1, which could not be checked here. TRBV3-2 is shown as a pseudogene. The CDR3 nucleotides are TGTGCCAGCAGCCTCTGTCCCGGGACAGGGGGATCATCCTACGAGCAGTACTTC. It specifies CASSLCPGTGGSSYEQYF.